Below, one TCR beta chain is given with its context. This receptor's antigen is unknown. Base qualities are not provided; no much larger clone lies one nucleotide away. These data are taken from a study of T cell changes during pregnancy in multiple sclerosis (dated by TCRdb to about 2019). At the level of the whole study: The study examined how the T cell repertoire changed over the course of pregnancy in women with multiple sclerosis.

Library preparation used the immunoSEQ multiplex PCR assay. The source is immuneACCESS, and TCRdb retained only in-frame sequences with V and J called. Part of the clones is not carried over; for the studies checked, unresolved V genes explain less than half of this, and the remainder is unexplained. This sample is represented by more than 90,000 clones; more than 90% of them were singletons. More than 1.5% of the sample goes to the ten largest clones. From the cysteine up to the phenylalanine, the CDR3 has a length of 13 residues. The DNA shown is the 39-base CDR3, in frame from base 1. Unmatched junction bases come to 5, with V trimmed by 10 bases and J by 3 bases. CDR1 and CDR2 are drawn from the germline V gene (reference sequence): LNHDA, SQIVND.

This sequence uses TRBV19 and TRBJ2-1; 8 central nucleotides agree with TRBD1. This clonotype was obtained from a female donor with multiple sclerosis, enrolled in a pregnancy study. Sequenced here: peripheral blood, sampled in the first trimester of pregnancy. The nucleotides read TGTGCCACCCGGACAGGGAACTACAATGAGCAGTTCTTC. Translated, this gives CATRTGNYNEQFF. Reference TRBV19 and TRBJ2-1 proteins supply the regions before and after the CDR3; the full variable domain is: DGGITQSPKYLFRKEGQNVTLSCEQNLNHDAMYWYRQDPGQGLRLIYYSQIVNDFQKGDIAEGYSVSREKKESFPLTVTSAQKNPTAFYLCATRTGNYNEQFFGPGTRLTVL.